A single sample is the source of the 5 T cell receptor beta chains below, sequenced in a study of blood T cell repertoires in COVID-19. TCRdb keeps only in-frame clones here, not all; method: immunoSEQ multiplex PCR. The table shows around 100,000 clones, with roughly 86% occurring only once. Sequenced input: peripheral blood. Receptors were obtained from a woman between 25 and 40 years old with acute or convalescent COVID-19.

CDR3 sequence: CASSYLGQEYNEQFF. CDR3 sequence (DNA): TGCGCCAGCAGCTACCTGGGACAGGAATACAATGAGCAGTTCTTC. V is TRBV5-1 and J is TRBJ2-1, with 8 bases matching TRBD1. Trimming took 3 bases from V and 4 from J; bases not matched to a gene: 6. CDR1 is SGHRS, CDR2 YFSETQ, per germline. The CDR3 spans 15 residues. Together with reference TRBV5-1 and TRBJ2-1, the CDR3 gives the full variable domain: KAGVTQTPRYLIKTRGQQVTLSCSPISGHRSVSWYQQTPGQGLQFLFEYFSETQRNKGNFPGRFSGRQFSNSRSEMNVSTLELGDSALYLCASSYLGQEYNEQFFGPGTRLTVL.

This clone was found once. This chain joins TRBV11-2 and TRBJ2-1, with TRBD2 matching over 8 bases. The CDR3 is 16 residues long. Germline assignment: CDR1 SGHAT and CDR2 FQNNGV. V lost 5 bases and J lost 4; bases outside the gene matches: 10. The CDR3 sequence is CASSPLSGGLYNEQFF. CDR3 coding DNA: TGTGCCAGCAGCCCACTCAGCGGGGGCCTTTACAATGAGCAGTTCTTC.

The rearrangement joins TRBV28 to TRBJ2-7; 12 bases are a match to TRBD2. CDR1 is MDHEN and CDR2 is SYDVKM in the germline V gene. This CDR3 is built from 15 residues. Germline trimming cut 7 bases from V and 5 bases from J; bases unmatched to any gene: 9. CDR3: CASTLRTSGAHEQYF. CDR3 nucleotides: TGTGCCAGCACCCTTCGGACTAGCGGGGCTCACGAGCAGTACTTC.

The chain combines TRBV28 with TRBJ1-6, with TRBD1 matching 8 bases. Germline V gene lookup returns CDR1 MDHEN and CDR2 SYDVKM. This CDR3 is built from 16 residues. V lost 5 bases, J lost 9 bases, and 12 bases stayed unmatched. The CDR3 spells CASSPQDRDVISPLHF. Here the CDR3 DNA reads TGTGCCAGCAGTCCCCAGGACAGGGACGTGATTTCACCCCTCCACTTT.

The V and J genes are TRBV7-9 and TRBJ2-7; 8 bases are a match to TRBD1. The CDR3 is made up of 15 amino acids. The V and J ends lost 3 bases and 3 bases, in that order; junction bases with no gene match: 7. The germline V gene encodes CDR1 SEHNR and CDR2 FQNEAQ (reference sequence). The CDR3 sequence: CASSFGQGTHYEQYF. The CDR3 region has the DNA TGTGCCAGCAGCTTTGGACAGGGAACACACTACGAGCAGTACTTC. Using reference TRBV7-9 and TRBJ2-7 for the parts outside the CDR3, the full variable domain is DTGVSQNPRHKITKRGQNVTFRCDPISEHNRLYWYRQTLGQGPEFLTYFQNEAQLEKSRLLSDRFSAERPKGSFSTLEIQRTEQGDSAMYLCASSFGQGTHYEQYFGPGTRLTVT.